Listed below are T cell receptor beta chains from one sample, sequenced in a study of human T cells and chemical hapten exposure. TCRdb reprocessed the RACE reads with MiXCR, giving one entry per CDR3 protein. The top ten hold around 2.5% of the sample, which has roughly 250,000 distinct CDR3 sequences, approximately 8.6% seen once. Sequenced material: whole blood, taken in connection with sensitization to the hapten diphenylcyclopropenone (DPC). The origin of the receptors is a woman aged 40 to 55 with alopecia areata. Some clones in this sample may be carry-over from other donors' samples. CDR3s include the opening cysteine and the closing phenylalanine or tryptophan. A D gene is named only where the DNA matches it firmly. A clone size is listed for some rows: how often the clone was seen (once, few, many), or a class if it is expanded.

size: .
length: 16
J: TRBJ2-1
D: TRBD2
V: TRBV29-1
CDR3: CSVDRAGAGGPDEQFF
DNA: TGCAGCGTTGATCGCGCAGGAGCGGGAGGGCCCGATGAGCAGTTCTTC

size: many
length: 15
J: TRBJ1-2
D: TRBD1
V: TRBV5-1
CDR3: CASSLAGTGGEGYTF
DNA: TGCGCCAGCAGCTTGGCCGGGACAGGGGGCGAGGGCTACACCTTC

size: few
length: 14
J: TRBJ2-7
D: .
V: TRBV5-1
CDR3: CASSLDDPSYEQYF
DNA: TGCGCCAGCAGCTTGGACGATCCCTCCTACGAGCAGTACTTC

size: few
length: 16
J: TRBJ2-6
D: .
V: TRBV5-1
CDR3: CASSLGGANGANVLTF
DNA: TGCGCCAGCAGCTTGGGAGGGGCGAATGGGGCCAACGTCCTGACTTTC

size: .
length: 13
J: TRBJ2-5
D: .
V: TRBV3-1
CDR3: CACRPPGGKTQYF
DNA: TGTGCCTGCCGACCCCCAGGCGGTAAGACCCAGTACTTC

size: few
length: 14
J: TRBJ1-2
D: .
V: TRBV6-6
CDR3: CASSYLMVNYGYTF
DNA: TGTGCCAGCAGTTACCTGATGGTTAACTATGGCTACACCTTC

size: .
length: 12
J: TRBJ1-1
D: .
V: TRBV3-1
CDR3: CASSAANTEAFF
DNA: TGTGCCAGCAGCGCAGCGAACACTGAAGCTTTCTTT

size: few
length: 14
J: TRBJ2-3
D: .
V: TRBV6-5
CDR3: CASSYQGPPDTQYF
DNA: TGTGCCAGCAGTTACCAGGGACCCCCAGATACGCAGTATTTT

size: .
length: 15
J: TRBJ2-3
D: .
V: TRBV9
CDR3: CASSVGQLGTDTQYF
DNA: TGTGCCAGCAGCGTAGGCCAACTAGGCACAGATACGCAGTATTTT

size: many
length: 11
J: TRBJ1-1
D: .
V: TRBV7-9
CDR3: CASSWDKEAFF
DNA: TGTGCCAGCAGCTGGGACAAAGAAGCTTTCTTT